The sequence of this T cell receptor (beta chain) was determined in a study of spatial heterogeneity in lung cancer. The time point here: sample taken at primary tumor resection. In this sample, this clonotype turned up many times. A junction boundary mismatches the germline segment, possibly from a read error. In TCRdb, the 5' RACE reads were re-called with MiXCR into one record per CDR3 protein. This sample carries about 11,000 distinct CDR3 sequences, roughly 3.6% of them seen once, and the ten largest clones take about half. The TCR was taken from a female donor with early-stage non-small cell lung cancer. The input for sequencing was PBMCs, taken at surgery.

The CDR3 region is CASGLESRGVQETQYF. In DNA form, the CDR3 reads TGTGCCAGCGGCTTAGAATCCAGGGGGGTTCAAGAGACCCAGTACTTC. The chain joins TRBV7-6 to TRBJ2-5; tentative D call: TRBD1 (7 bases). This CDR3 is 16 amino acids long. The germline V gene encodes CDR1 SGHVS and CDR2 FNYEAQ.